This TCR beta chain derives from a study of OX40 agonist ivuxolimab in advanced cancers. Regarding the study as a whole: Also showing low normalized T-cell clonal expansion were some of the nonresponders. The study did not work out the antigen specificity of the expanded peripheral T cells.

As regards this clone: Its antigen remains unidentified.

Clones were sequenced by immunoSEQ multiplex PCR, and TCRdb holds only the in-frame ones, with some missing. The repertoire holds 40,000 to 60,000 clones, roughly 78% seen once, with 1.5% to 2% in the top ten. V shed 11 bases and J 6 bases; nucleotides not matched to a gene: 14. Germline V gives CDR1 LNHDA, CDR2 SQIVND (reference sequence). This CDR3 comprises 15 residues. With baseline, cycle 4 day 1, and cycle 7 day 1 as timepoints, blood was sampled. The source material was CD4+ or CD8+ T cells sorted from blood, sampled in a trial of the OX40 agonist ivuxolimab. The TCR comes from an adult with an advanced solid tumor such as melanoma, head and neck, liver or kidney cancer. This chain links TRBV19 with TRBJ2-2; TRBD2 agrees at 8 bases. The CDR3 DNA is TGTGCCGGCCACCCGGGACTAGGGGAGCCCGGGGAGCTGTTTTTT. It is translated as CAGHPGLGEPGELFF.